This TCR beta chain comes out of a study of patients and donors after allogeneic stem cell transplantation (dated by TCRdb to the early 2020s). For CDR1 and CDR2, the germline V gene lists KGHDR and SFDVKD. The CDR3 runs 21 amino acids, cysteine and phenylalanine included. Kept here is only the CDR3 DNA, which spans 63 bases and is read in frame from base 1. The germline V and J ends show losses of 0 bases and 3 bases respectively, and no gene match explains 11 bases of the junction. The table lists this clonotype with a count of one. This receptor's antigen is unknown. One base away there is no much larger clone; base qualities are not given. One read alone is a weak basis. Preparation of the library involved RT-PCR. Instrument on record: NextSeq 550. The public reads were reanalyzed by TCRdb: fastp trimming at Q25, MiXCR alignment, in-frame beta chains only. Rows merge per CDR3 protein into single entries with the most common DNA and genes. The sample table shows over 150,000 distinct CDR3 sequences, and around two fifths are seen once. 33% of the sample lies in the top ten.

Sequencing was carried out using blood, either unsorted or a sorted T cell fraction (not recorded which). The rearranged chain carries TRBV24-1 and TRBJ2-2; 14 of the junction bases match TRBD2. The origin of this receptor is a human donor who was either an allogeneic HSCT recipient or a stem cell or donor lymphocyte infusion donor (not recorded which). It is not recorded whose cells these are; they may come from a transplant donor. Read as DNA, the sequence is TGTGCCACCAGTGATTTGTCCGGGACTAGCGGGAGAGGGTCCTACACCGGGGAGCTGTTTTTT. It specifies CATSDLSGTSGRGSYTGELFF.